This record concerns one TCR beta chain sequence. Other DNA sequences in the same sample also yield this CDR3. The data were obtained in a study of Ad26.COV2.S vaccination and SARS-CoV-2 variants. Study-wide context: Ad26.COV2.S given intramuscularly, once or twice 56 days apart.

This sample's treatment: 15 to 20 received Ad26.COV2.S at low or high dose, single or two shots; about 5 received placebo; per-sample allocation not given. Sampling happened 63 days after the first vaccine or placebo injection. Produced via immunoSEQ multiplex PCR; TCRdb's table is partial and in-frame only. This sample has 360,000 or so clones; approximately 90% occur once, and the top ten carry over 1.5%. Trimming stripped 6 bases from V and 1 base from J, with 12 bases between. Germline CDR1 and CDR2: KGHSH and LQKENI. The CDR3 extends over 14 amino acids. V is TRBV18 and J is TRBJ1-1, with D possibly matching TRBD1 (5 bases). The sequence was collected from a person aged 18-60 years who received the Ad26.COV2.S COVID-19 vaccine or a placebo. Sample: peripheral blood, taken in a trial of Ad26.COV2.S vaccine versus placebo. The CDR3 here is CASSPGQGNTEAFF. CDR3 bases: TGTGCCAGCTCCCCCGGTCAGGGGAACACTGAAGCTTTCTTT.